Listed below are T cell receptor beta chains from one sample, sequenced in a study of blood T cell repertoires in COVID-19. Sequencing was performed with immunoSEQ multiplex PCR; in TCRdb, only in-frame clones are kept and a portion is missing. The sample has about 280,000 clones; over 75% are singletons. Sequencing used peripheral blood. These receptors were collected from a man between 18 and 29 years old with active or convalescent COVID-19. Each CDR3 is given with its conserved first and last residue. The order of the fields is CDR3 length, J gene, clone size, V gene, D gene, CDR3 DNA, CDR3 protein. The D gene is left open where the match is weak. Only part of the rows carry a size: once, few, many, or a class if the clone is expanded.

>17|TRBJ1-3|-|TRBV5-6|TRBD1
TGTGCCAGCAGCCTGAACCTCCAGGGGGCGCCTGGAAACACCATATATTTT
CASSLNLQGAPGNTIYF
>15|TRBJ2-3|-|TRBV11-1|-
TGTGCCAGCAGCTTGACTTCCTATTTTACAGATACGCAGTATTTT
CASSLTSYFTDTQYF
>16|TRBJ2-7|-|TRBV6-6|TRBD1
TGTGCCAGCAGTTACTCCTCGACAGGGGGCACCTACGAGCAGTACTTC
CASSYSSTGGTYEQYF
>15|TRBJ1-2|-|TRBV19|-
TGTGCCAGTAGCCCGATAGGGGACGGACTATTAGGCTACACCTTC
CASSPIGDGLLGYTF
>11|TRBJ1-1|once|TRBV5-1|-
TGCGCCAGCAGCTTCGGGTCTGAAGCTTTCTTT
CASSFGSEAFF
>14|TRBJ2-7|-|TRBV19|TRBD2
TGTGCCAGTAGTATAGCGGGGGGGGCCTACGAGCAGTACTTC
CASSIAGGAYEQYF
>15|TRBJ2-3|-|TRBV29-1|TRBD2
TGCAGCGTTGATCCGGGCGGGGGGGCCACAGATACGCAGTATTTT
CSVDPGGGATDTQYF
>14|TRBJ1-2|-|TRBV9|TRBD1
TGTGCCAGCAGCTCTCCGGGACAGGGTTATGGCTACACCTTC
CASSSPGQGYGYTF
>13|TRBJ1-1|-|TRBV10-2|-
TGCGCCAGCAGACCACCAGGGTACACTGAAGCTTTCTTT
CASRPPGYTEAFF
>13|TRBJ1-1|-|TRBV2|TRBD1
TGTGCCAGCAAGGGGGACAGGGGACCTGAAGCTTTCTTT
CASKGDRGPEAFF
>16|TRBJ1-2|-|TRBV28|TRBD1
TGTGCCAGCAGTTCCAACCGTCCCGGGACAGACTATGGCTACACCTTC
CASSSNRPGTDYGYTF
>13|TRBJ2-7|-|TRBV6-1|-
TGTGCCAGCAGTGATCGGGTTTCCTACGAGCAGTACTTC
CASSDRVSYEQYF
>16|TRBJ2-2|-|TRBV9|-
TGTGCCAGCAGCGTAGGCGGGGGCCCGAACACCGGGGAGCTGTTTTTT
CASSVGGGPNTGELFF
>13|TRBJ2-7|-|TRBV7-9|-
TGTGCCAGCAGCTCGGGACCAGGGGACGAGCAGTACTTC
CASSSGPGDEQYF
>13|TRBJ1-2|-|TRBV10-3|TRBD1
TGTGCCATCACTCAGGACAGGGGTGATGGCTACACCTTC
CAITQDRGDGYTF
>16|TRBJ1-6|-|TRBV2|-
TGTGCCAGCAGTGACCCAGGGTCGGGCTATAATTCACCCCTCCACTTT
CASSDPGSGYNSPLHF
>16|TRBJ1-5|-|TRBV19|TRBD1
TGTGCCAGTAGTGCGGACAGGGAATATAGCAATCAGCCCCAGCATTTT
CASSADREYSNQPQHF
>13|TRBJ1-1|-|TRBV5-6|-
TGTGCCAGCAGCTTGGGCAGAAACACTGAAGCTTTCTTT
CASSLGRNTEAFF
>16|TRBJ2-1|-|TRBV21-1|-
TGTGCCAGCAGCACCCCGGGACAGCCCTTATACAATGAGCAGTTCTTC
CASSTPGQPLYNEQFF
>13|TRBJ1-2|-|TRBV18|TRBD1
TGTGCCAGCTCAGGGGACAGTAACTATGGCTACACCTTC
CASSGDSNYGYTF
>15|TRBJ2-2|-|TRBV6-6|-
TGTGCCAGCAGAGAGAGGGGGGGGAACACCGGGGAGCTGTTTTTT
CASRERGGNTGELFF
>14|TRBJ2-7|-|TRBV5-1|TRBD1
TGCGCCAGCAGAACTGGGACAGGCTCCTACGAGCAGTACTTC
CASRTGTGSYEQYF
>15|TRBJ2-1|-|TRBV19|TRBD2
TGTGCCAGTAGGACGACTAGCGGGGGACCAAATGAGCAGTTCTTC
CASRTTSGGPNEQFF
>15|TRBJ2-5|-|TRBV11-2|TRBD1
TGTGCCAGCAGCCCCGGACAGGGAATACAAGAGACCCAGTACTTC
CASSPGQGIQETQYF
>15|TRBJ2-5|-|TRBV2|-
TGTGCCAGCATGACGAGGGGGGGGCTCCTGGGGACCCAGTACTTC
CASMTRGGLLGTQYF
>13|TRBJ1-4|once|TRBV29-1|TRBD1
TGCAGCGGGGGACAGCCAGGGGGTGAAAAACTGTTTTTT
CSGGQPGGEKLFF
>15|TRBJ2-5|-|TRBV9|TRBD2
TGTGCCAGCAGCCCGGGACTAGCGGGGAAAGAGACCCAGTACTTC
CASSPGLAGKETQYF
>14|TRBJ2-7|-|TRBV7-9|TRBD1
TGTGCCAGCAGCAAAGGACAGGGCGTGGACGAGCAGTACTTC
CASSKGQGVDEQYF
>13|TRBJ1-2|-|TRBV29-1|-
TGCAGCGTCAACGGGGGGCTCAACTATGGCTACACCTTC
CSVNGGLNYGYTF
>16|TRBJ1-2|-|TRBV27|TRBD1
TGTGCCAGCAGTCCCGGGTGGACAGGGTTTAACTATGGCTACACCTTC
CASSPGWTGFNYGYTF
>14|TRBJ1-2|-|TRBV19|-
TGTGCCAGTAGTATTTTGTTCGCTAACTATGGCTACACCTTC
CASSILFANYGYTF
>15|TRBJ2-3|-|TRBV2|TRBD1
TGTGCCAGCACTATAGGACAGGTCTTCACAGATACGCAGTATTTT
CASTIGQVFTDTQYF
>13|TRBJ1-4|-|TRBV5-6|-
TGTGCCAGCAGCTTGGGATCAGGGGAAAAACTGTTTTTT
CASSLGSGEKLFF
>15|TRBJ2-3|-|TRBV5-1|TRBD2
TGCGCCAGCAGCTCTCCGGGACTACGGACAGATACGCAGTATTTT
CASSSPGLRTDTQYF
>13|TRBJ1-2|-|TRBV19|TRBD1
TGTGCCAGTAGTTCCGGGACAGGACATGGCTACACCTTC
CASSSGTGHGYTF
>14|TRBJ2-5|-|TRBV10-1|-
TGCGCCAGCAGTGAGTCGACTGGCGGGGAGACCCAGTACTTC
CASSESTGGETQYF
>13|TRBJ2-1|-|TRBV29-1|-
TGCAGCGTTCCCTCCACCCCAGCGCCCAAGCAGTTCTTC
CSVPSTPAPKQFF
>15|TRBJ2-5|-|TRBV18|TRBD1
TGTGCCAGCTCACCTGGGGACAGAAAGCAAGAGACCCAGTACTTC
CASSPGDRKQETQYF
>13|TRBJ1-1|-|TRBV20-1|-
TGCAGTGCCAGTCTAGACCCGAACACTGAAGCTTTCTTT
CSASLDPNTEAFF
>13|TRBJ1-6|-|TRBV6-5|-
TGTGCCTGCCAAGGGGAGGTGAATTCACCCCTCCACTTT
CACQGEVNSPLHF
>14|TRBJ1-1|-|TRBV3-1/TRBV3-2|-
TGTGCCAGCAGCCAAGAAGCTGGGAACACTGAAGCTTTCTTT
CASSQEAGNTEAFF
>15|TRBJ2-7|-|TRBV19|-
TGTGCCAGTAGTAAGGTCGGAGGGGCGGCCTACGAGCAGTACTTC
CASSKVGGAAYEQYF
>12|TRBJ1-5|-|TRBV10-3|TRBD1
TGTGCCATCTCAGGGGGCGACCAGCCCCAGCATTTT
CAISGGDQPQHF
>17|TRBJ1-1|-|TRBV7-2|-
TGTGCCAGCAGCCGTTTTAGCAGGGAATGGGTGGACACTGAAGCTTTCTTT
CASSRFSREWVDTEAFF
>11|TRBJ1-1|-|TRBV6-1|-
TGTGCCAGCAGTGAGAGCATTGAAGCTTTCTTT
CASSESIEAFF
>14|TRBJ1-5|-|TRBV18|-
TGTGCCAGCTCATCAGCAGGGTTGGATCAGCCCCAGCATTTT
CASSSAGLDQPQHF
>16|TRBJ2-7|-|TRBV6-2/TRBV6-3|TRBD1
TGTGCCAGCAGTTACTATGGGACAGGGATTTCGGGCGAGCAGTACTTC
CASSYYGTGISGEQYF
>17|TRBJ1-1|-|TRBV6-1|TRBD1
TGTGCCAGCAGTGAAGCCCAGGGGGCTCGGGTGAACACTGAAGCTTTCTTT
CASSEAQGARVNTEAFF
>13|TRBJ2-3|-|TRBV4-1|-
TGCGCCAGCACGCCAGGGAACACAGATACGCAGTATTTT
CASTPGNTDTQYF
>22|TRBJ2-3|-|TRBV19|TRBD2
TGTGCCAGTAGTATAGTGGGGACTAGCGGGGGGGCCCCATACTCTAGAACAGATACGCAGTATTTT
CASSIVGTSGGAPYSRTDTQYF
>17|TRBJ1-1|once|TRBV19|-
TGTGCCAGTAGTATTGGGGGGGGCGCAAGCGTGAACACTGAAGCTTTCTTT
CASSIGGGASVNTEAFF
>14|TRBJ2-7|-|TRBV6-5|-
TGTGCCAGCAGTTATCGCGGGACAGAATACGAGCAGTACTTC
CASSYRGTEYEQYF